One sample yielded the 20 T cell receptor beta chains listed below, sequenced in a study of blood T cell repertoires in COVID-19. Here immunoSEQ multiplex PCR was the method, and the copy in TCRdb shows in-frame clones only, minus some. The profile covers about 270,000 clones, with 80% to 90% appearing a single time and approximately 2.5% taken by the ten largest. Sample: PBMCs or T cells enriched from blood (not recorded which). These receptors were taken from a woman aged 18-29 years who had recovered from COVID-19.

V and J are TRBV19 and TRBJ1-1, with 8 nucleotides matching TRBD1. Germline assignment: CDR1 LNHDA and CDR2 SQIVND (reference sequence). The CDR3 sequence is 16 residues long. J was trimmed by 0 bases and V by 4 bases; bases with no gene match: 7. Written as DNA, the CDR3 is TGTGCCAGTAGTACTGGCAGGGACAGGCTGAACACTGAAGCTTTCTTT. Protein product: CASSTGRDRLNTEAFF.

V and J are TRBV6-4 and TRBJ2-6; D may be TRBD1 (6 bases). Germline V gene data show CDR1 as MRHNA and CDR2 as SNTAGT. This CDR3 contains 17 residues. V was shortened by 3 bases and J by 2 bases, with 14 bases between the two germline ends. The CDR3 DNA sequence: TGTGCCAGCAGTGAGGTCGGACCAGGGGCTGGGGCCAACGTCCTGACTTTC. Amino acids: CASSEVGPGAGANVLTF.

The chain joins TRBV10-3 to TRBJ1-3, with 7 nucleotides matching TRBD1. Germline V gives CDR1 ENHRY, CDR2 SYGVKD. The CDR3 has 12 amino acids. With 9 bases clipped from V and 8 bases from J, the junction kept 7 bases outside the gene matches. The CDR3 protein is CAIHRGEDTIYF. The CDR3 nucleotides read TGTGCCATTCACAGGGGAGAAGACACCATATATTTT.

The chain links TRBV11-3 to TRBJ2-3, with 9 bases matching TRBD1. The V gene's germline CDR1 is SGHNT and CDR2 YENEEA. Trimming removed 4 bases from V and 3 bases from J; junction bases left unmatched: 2. The CDR3 has 14 residues. The CDR3 sequence is CASSSGQGTDTQYF. The CDR3 DNA reads TGTGCCAGCAGCTCCGGACAGGGGACAGATACGCAGTATTTT.

This clone is a singleton in its sample. The rearrangement joins TRBV5-1 to TRBJ1-5; D is perhaps TRBD1 (5 bases). Trimming removed 3 bases from V and 4 bases from J, with 32 bases in between. This CDR3 region has 21 residues. Germline V gene sequence: CDR1 SGHRS, CDR2 YFSETQ. CDR3 sequence: CASSSREGQGSAGFENQPQHF. The CDR3 nucleotides read TGCGCCAGCAGCTCTCGGGAGGGGCAGGGATCAGCCGGGTTCGAAAATCAGCCCCAGCATTTT. Using reference TRBV5-1 and TRBJ1-5 for the parts outside the CDR3, the full variable domain is KAGVTQTPRYLIKTRGQQVTLSCSPISGHRSVSWYQQTPGQGLQFLFEYFSETQRNKGNFPGRFSGRQFSNSRSEMNVSTLELGDSALYLCASSSREGQGSAGFENQPQHFGDGTRLSIL.

The chain joins TRBV28 to TRBJ1-2; 8 bases align to TRBD1. CDR3 length: 16 amino acids. Looked up from germline, CDR1 is MDHEN and CDR2 is SYDVKM. Unmatched junction bases numbered 12, after V lost 2 bases and J lost 7 bases. The DNA of the CDR3 is TGTGCCAGCAGTTTAACGGCACGGACAGGGTCCTTTGGCTACACCTTC. It encodes CASSLTARTGSFGYTF.

The chain couples TRBV5-6 to TRBJ1-2; 12 positions agree with TRBD1. Trimming took 3 bases from V and 7 from J; bases not matched to a gene: 4. CDR1 is SGHDT, CDR2 YYEEEE, per germline. The length of the CDR3 is 14 residues. The CDR3 coding sequence is TGTGCCAGCAGCTCGGGACAGGGGGCGTTTGGCTACACCTTC. It encodes CASSSGQGAFGYTF.

V is TRBV6-4 and J is TRBJ2-2; TRBD2 agrees at 9 bases. This CDR3 is 16 amino acids long. Germline V gene sequence: CDR1 MRHNA, CDR2 SNTAGT. V gave up 3 bases and J gave up 5 bases; unmatched junction bases: 7. CDR3 loop: CASSDFRTSDTGELFF. Here the CDR3 DNA reads TGTGCCAGCAGTGATTTTAGGACTAGCGATACCGGGGAGCTGTTTTTT.

In nucleotides, the CDR3 is TGTGCCAGTAGTCCCCTATATAGCGGGGGGGCGGGTGAGCAGTTCTTC. The encoded protein is CASSPLYSGGAGEQFF. This rearrangement joins TRBV19 to TRBJ2-1; TRBD2 aligns across 11 bases. Germline V lookup: CDR1 LNHDA, CDR2 SQIVND (reference sequence). This CDR3 region has 16 residues. The V gene end was trimmed by 5 bases and the J gene end by 9 bases; junction bases not matched to a gene: 12.

The gene calls are TRBV11-3 and TRBJ2-3; D may be TRBD2 (5 bases). Trimming pared 5 bases from V and 3 bases from J, leaving 9 bases between. The length of the CDR3 is 13 residues. The germline gives CDR1 SGHNT, CDR2 YENEEA. CDR3 coding DNA: TGTGCCAGCAGCGCCGGAGGAACAGATACGCAGTATTTT. Translated, it gives CASSAGGTDTQYF.

As for this clone: Other DNA sequences within the sample encode an identical CDR3. This chain links TRBV6-5 with TRBJ1-2; tentative D call: TRBD1 (5 bases). The CDR3 has 13 residues. The V end was cut by 2 bases, the J end by 4 bases, with 8 bases between. Germline CDR1 is MNHEY and CDR2 is SVGAGI. This chain's CDR3 is CASSYDRLYGYTF. DNA for the CDR3: TGTGCCAGCAGTTACGACAGACTCTATGGCTACACCTTC.

The chain combines TRBV27 with TRBJ1-2; 10 positions agree with TRBD1. The V and J ends lost 5 bases and 4 bases, in that order; junction bases with no gene match: 10. This CDR3 comprises 16 residues. Germline assignment: CDR1 MNHEY and CDR2 SMNVEV (reference sequence). This CDR3 is CASSPISTGGPYGYTF. CDR3 DNA: TGTGCCAGCAGTCCGATATCGACAGGGGGCCCCTATGGCTACACCTTC.

The V and J genes are TRBV7-2 and TRBJ2-7; 7 bases are a match to TRBD1. V lost 4 bases, J lost 6 bases, and 3 bases stayed unmatched. Germline assignment: CDR1 SGHTA and CDR2 FQGNSA. The CDR3 spans 12 residues. CDR3 in DNA: TGTGCCAGCAGCTCGAACAGGGGCGAGCAGTACTTC. Amino acids: CASSSNRGEQYF.

This clone was found a few times. The chain joins TRBV6-4 to TRBJ2-7, with a weak D call TRBD1 (5 bases). Germline lookup yields CDR1 MRHNA and CDR2 SNTAGT. The CDR3 runs 13 residues. Between the trimmed V and J ends, which lost 6 bases and 5 bases, there was a span of 14 bases. The DNA of the CDR3 is TGTGCCAGCAGCCAAACAGGTACCCACGAGCAGTACTTC. Its translation is CASSQTGTHEQYF.

This rearrangement joins TRBV5-1 to TRBJ1-2; the match to TRBD1 covers 11 bases. The CDR3 contains 15 residues. J was trimmed by 4 bases and V by 4 bases; bases with no gene match: 6. Germline CDR1 and CDR2: SGHRS and YFSETQ. The CDR3 coding sequence is TGCGCCAGCAGCATTGGACAGGGGGCCTCCTATGGCTACACCTTC. This translates into CASSIGQGASYGYTF.

The genes are TRBV12-5 and TRBJ2-1; D remains ambiguous. Trimming stripped 1 base from V and 0 bases from J, with 7 bases between. This CDR3 has 15 residues. Germline V gene sequence: CDR1 LGHNT, CDR2 FRNRAP. The CDR3 loop reads CASGLEAASYNEQFF. In nucleotides, the CDR3 is TGTGCTAGTGGTTTGGAGGCGGCCTCCTACAATGAGCAGTTCTTC.

The CDR3 bases are TGTGCCAGCAGTTACTCCGGACAGGGAAACACCGGGGAGCTGTTTTTT. Translating gives CASSYSGQGNTGELFF. The chain combines TRBV6-5 with TRBJ2-2; the match to TRBD1 covers 8 bases. The V and J ends lost 0 bases and 2 bases, in that order; junction bases with no gene match: 2. This CDR3 region has 16 residues. Germline-derived CDR1 and CDR2 are MNHEY and SVGAGI.

The gene calls are TRBV5-4 and TRBJ1-2, with D perhaps matching TRBD1 (5 bases). The CDR3 is 15 amino acids. CDR1 and CDR2 (germline): SGHNT, YYREEE (reference sequence). The V end was cut by 9 bases, the J end by 3 bases, with 21 bases between. For the CDR3, the DNA is TGTGCCACCAAACAGTGGGGCCAAGTGGACTATGGCTACACCTTC. This sequence encodes CATKQWGQVDYGYTF.

This sequence joins TRBV13 and TRBJ2-1, with 11 bases that match TRBD2. From germline, CDR1 is PRHDT and CDR2 FYEKMQ (reference sequence). This CDR3 region has 19 residues. V lost 1 base, J lost 0 bases, and 8 bases stayed unmatched. The CDR3 region has the DNA TGTGCCAGCAGCTTAGTGTCACTAGCGGGGGTTAGCTCCTACAATGAGCAGTTCTTC. Residues: CASSLVSLAGVSSYNEQFF.

The rearrangement links TRBV20-1 to TRBJ2-5; D is ambiguous. V was shortened by 5 bases and J by 3 bases, with 7 bases between the two germline ends. The CDR3 loop spans 11 amino acids. Germline V gene sequence: CDR1 DFQATT, CDR2 SNEGSKA (reference sequence). The CDR3 protein is CSAGPKETQYF. The CDR3 nucleotides read TGCAGTGCTGGTCCTAAAGAGACCCAGTACTTC.